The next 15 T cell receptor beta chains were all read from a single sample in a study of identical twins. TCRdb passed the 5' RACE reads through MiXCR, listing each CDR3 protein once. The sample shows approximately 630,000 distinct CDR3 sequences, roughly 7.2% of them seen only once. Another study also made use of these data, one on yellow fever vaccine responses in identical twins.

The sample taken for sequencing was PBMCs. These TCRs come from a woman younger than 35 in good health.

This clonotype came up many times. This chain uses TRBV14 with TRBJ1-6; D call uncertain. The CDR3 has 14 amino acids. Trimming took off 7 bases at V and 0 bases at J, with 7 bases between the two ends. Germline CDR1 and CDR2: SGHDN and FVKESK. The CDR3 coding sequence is TGTGCCAGCACAAAGAGCTCCTATAATTCACCCCTCCACTTT. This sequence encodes CASTKSSYNSPLHF.

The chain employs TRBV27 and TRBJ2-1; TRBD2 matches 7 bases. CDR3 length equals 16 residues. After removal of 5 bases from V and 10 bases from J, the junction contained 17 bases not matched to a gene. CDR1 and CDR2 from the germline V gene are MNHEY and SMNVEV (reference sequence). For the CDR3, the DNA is TGTGCCAGCAGTCCCCAGGAATTAAGGATGCGGGGGGAGCAGTTCTTC. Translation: CASSPQELRMRGEQFF.

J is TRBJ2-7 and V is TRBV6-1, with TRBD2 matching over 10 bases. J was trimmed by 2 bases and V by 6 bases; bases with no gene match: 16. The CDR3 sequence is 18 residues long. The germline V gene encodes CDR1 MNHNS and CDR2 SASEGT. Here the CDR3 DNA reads TGTGCCAGCAGCGGGCGGGGGAGCGGGAGGGCCCACGCCTACGAGCAGTACTTC. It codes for CASSGRGSGRAHAYEQYF.

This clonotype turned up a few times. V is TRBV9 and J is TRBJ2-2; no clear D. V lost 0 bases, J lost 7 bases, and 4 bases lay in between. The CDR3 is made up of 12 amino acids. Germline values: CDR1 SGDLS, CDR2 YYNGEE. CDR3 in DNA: TGTGCCAGCAGCGTAGGCAACGGGGAGCTGTTTTTT. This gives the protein CASSVGNGELFF.

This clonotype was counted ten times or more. CDR3 residues: CASSLGGTSGTDTQYF. The CDR3 coding sequence is TGCGCCAGCAGCTTGGGCGGGACTAGCGGCACAGATACGCAGTATTTT. This chain connects TRBV5-1 to TRBJ2-3, with 10 nucleotides matching TRBD2. This CDR3 is 16 amino acids long. CDR1 SGHRS and CDR2 YFSETQ come from the germline V gene. Trimming took 0 bases from V and 1 from J; bases not matched to a gene: 2.

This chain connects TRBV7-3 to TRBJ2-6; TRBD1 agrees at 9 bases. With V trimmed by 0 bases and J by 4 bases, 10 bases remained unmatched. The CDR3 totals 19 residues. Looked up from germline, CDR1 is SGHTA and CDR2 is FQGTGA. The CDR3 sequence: CASSLTHPGTGSGANVLTF. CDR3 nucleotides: TGTGCCAGCAGCTTAACCCATCCCGGGACAGGGTCCGGGGCCAACGTCCTGACTTTC.

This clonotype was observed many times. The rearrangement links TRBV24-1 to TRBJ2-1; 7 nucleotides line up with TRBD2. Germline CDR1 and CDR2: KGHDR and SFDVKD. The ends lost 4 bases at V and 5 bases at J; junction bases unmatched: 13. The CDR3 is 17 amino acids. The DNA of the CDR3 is TGTGCCACCAGTGAACCAACTCCGGGACTAACAAACAATGAGCAGTTCTTC. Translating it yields CATSEPTPGLTNNEQFF.

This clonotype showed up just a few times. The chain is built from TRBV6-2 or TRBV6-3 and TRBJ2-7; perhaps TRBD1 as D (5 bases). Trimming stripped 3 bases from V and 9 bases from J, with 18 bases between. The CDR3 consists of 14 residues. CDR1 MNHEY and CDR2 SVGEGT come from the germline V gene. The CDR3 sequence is CASSYSSTAPGQYV. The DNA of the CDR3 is TGTGCCAGCAGTTATTCCTCGACAGCGCCTGGGCAGTACGTC.

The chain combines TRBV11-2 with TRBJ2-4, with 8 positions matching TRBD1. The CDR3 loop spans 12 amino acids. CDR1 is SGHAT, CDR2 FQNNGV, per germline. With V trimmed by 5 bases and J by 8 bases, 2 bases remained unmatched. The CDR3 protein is CASSIQGDIQYF. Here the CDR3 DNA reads TGTGCCAGCAGCATACAGGGGGACATTCAGTACTTC.

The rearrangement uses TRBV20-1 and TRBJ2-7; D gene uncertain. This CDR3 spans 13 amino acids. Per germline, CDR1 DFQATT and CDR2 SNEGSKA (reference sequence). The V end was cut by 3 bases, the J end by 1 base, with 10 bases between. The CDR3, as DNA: TGCAGTGCTAGGCAAGGCCCTTCCTACGAGCAGTACTTC. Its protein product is CSARQGPSYEQYF.

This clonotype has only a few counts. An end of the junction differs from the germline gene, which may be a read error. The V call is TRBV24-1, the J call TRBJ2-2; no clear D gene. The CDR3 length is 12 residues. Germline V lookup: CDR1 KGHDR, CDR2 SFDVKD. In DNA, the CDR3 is TGTGCCACCACTGATTTTTCCGGGGAGCTGTTTTTT. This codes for CATTDFSGELFF.

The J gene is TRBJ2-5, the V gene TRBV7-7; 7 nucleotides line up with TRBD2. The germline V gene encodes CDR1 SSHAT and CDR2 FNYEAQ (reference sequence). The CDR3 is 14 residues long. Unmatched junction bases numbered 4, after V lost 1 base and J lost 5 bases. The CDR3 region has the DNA TGTGCCAGCAGCTTAGGCCTGGGGGGGGAGACCCAGTACTTC. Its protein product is CASSLGLGGETQYF.

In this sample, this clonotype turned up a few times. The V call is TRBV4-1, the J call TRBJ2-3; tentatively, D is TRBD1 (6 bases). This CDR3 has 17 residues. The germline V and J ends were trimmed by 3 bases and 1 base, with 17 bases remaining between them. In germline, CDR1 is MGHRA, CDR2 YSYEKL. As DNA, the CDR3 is TGCGCCAGCAGCCACATCGGCCGGGACAAGCGCACAGATACGCAGTATTTT. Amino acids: CASSHIGRDKRTDTQYF.

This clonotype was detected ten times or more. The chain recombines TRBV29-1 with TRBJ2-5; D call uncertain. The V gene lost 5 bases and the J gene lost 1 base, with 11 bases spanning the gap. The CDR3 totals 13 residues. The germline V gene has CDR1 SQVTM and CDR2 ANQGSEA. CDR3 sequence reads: CSVKMRLQETQYF. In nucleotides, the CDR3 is TGCAGCGTTAAAATGAGGCTCCAAGAGACCCAGTACTTC.

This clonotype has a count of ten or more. CDR3 loop: CASSPDSQRMNTEAFF. CDR3 bases: TGTGCCAGCAGCCCCGATTCCCAGAGGATGAACACTGAAGCTTTCTTT. V usage is TRBV3-1 and J usage is TRBJ1-1; the D is unclear. Germline V CDR1 and CDR2: LGHDT, YNNKEL (reference sequence). The CDR3 has 16 residues. Trimming removed 4 bases at V and 0 bases at J, with 15 bases between.